Following are 7 T cell receptor beta chains from one sample sequenced in a study of identical twins. Using its own MiXCR run on the 5' RACE reads, TCRdb lists one record per CDR3 protein. The data contain roughly 200,000 distinct CDR3 sequences, about 7.5% of them singletons. The same sample was also used in a study of yellow fever vaccine responses in identical twins.

What was sequenced was memory (CD45RO+) T cells sorted from blood. The source of these receptors is a woman under 30 in good health.

This clonotype has more than one count but fewer than ten. The chain combines TRBV6-1 with TRBJ2-3; TRBD1 matches 8 bases. Germline CDR1 reads MNHNS; CDR2 reads SASEGT. The CDR3 loop spans 15 amino acids. V shed 6 bases and J 1 base; nucleotides not matched to a gene: 6. CDR3 in amino acids: CASSARGLGTDTQYF. In nucleotides, the CDR3 is TGTGCCAGCAGCGCCAGGGGGCTCGGCACAGATACGCAGTATTTT.

Here the CDR3 DNA reads TGCGCCAGCAACCTGAATGTGGCGGGGGGCCGGAGGAATGAGCAGTTCTTC. Protein sequence: CASNLNVAGGRRNEQFF. V gene TRBV5-1 combines with J gene TRBJ2-1, with TRBD2 identical over 8 bases. The J segment lost 7 bases and the V segment lost 6 bases, leaving 18 bases of the junction unmatched. Germline V gene data show CDR1 as SGHRS and CDR2 as YFSETQ. The CDR3 has 17 amino acids.

This clonotype was recorded at least ten times. This chain joins TRBV5-1 and TRBJ1-5; 8 positions match TRBD1. Germline V gene sequence: CDR1 SGHRS, CDR2 YFSETQ. This CDR3 has 15 residues. V shed 4 bases, J shed 4 bases, and the junction held 7 bases outside the gene matches. CDR3 nucleotide sequence: TGCGCCAGCAGCCCGGGCAGGACAGGGAATCAGCCCCAGCATTTT. Its protein is CASSPGRTGNQPQHF.

This clonotype came up many times. The rearrangement joins TRBV15 to TRBJ1-5; TRBD1 is a possible D gene (5 bases). Per the germline V gene, CDR1 is LNHNV and CDR2 is YYDKDF (reference sequence). Trimming cost V 6 bases and J 0 bases, with 12 bases left between them. The CDR3 has 15 residues. DNA of the CDR3: TGTGCCACCAGTCTAGGGGATTATAGCAATCAGCCCCAGCATTTT. It encodes CATSLGDYSNQPQHF.

The chain links TRBV7-8 to TRBJ2-1; D ambiguous. From germline, CDR1 is SGHVS and CDR2 FQNEAQ. Trimming removed 5 bases from V and 0 bases from J, with 11 bases in between. The CDR3 consists of 15 residues. The CDR3, as DNA: TGTGCCAGCAGCCCGATCCTAAGCTCCTACAATGAGCAGTTCTTC. Translating it yields CASSPILSSYNEQFF.

This clonotype was seen more than once but under ten times. The V call is TRBV11-2, the J call TRBJ2-3, with 8 bases aligning to TRBD2. After removal of 4 bases from V and 1 base from J, the junction contained 13 bases not matched to a gene. Germline CDR1 is SGHAT and CDR2 is FQNNGV. This CDR3 has 18 residues. Here the CDR3 reads CASSSPRDRAGGTDTQYF. The CDR3 DNA is TGTGCCAGCAGCTCCCCTCGGGATCGAGCGGGAGGCACAGATACGCAGTATTTT.

The table lists this clonotype with many counts. V usage is TRBV7-9 and J usage is TRBJ2-3; 10 bases are a match to TRBD2. Trimming took 3 bases from V and 11 from J; bases not matched to a gene: 5. The CDR3 is 13 residues long. Germline CDR1 reads SEHNR; CDR2 reads FQNEAQ (reference sequence). This chain's CDR3 is CASSLEIAGGQYF. The CDR3 DNA is TGTGCCAGCAGCTTGGAAATAGCGGGGGGGCAGTATTTT.